The 30 T cell receptor beta chains in this list originate from one sample, sequenced in a study of shared clonotypes between healthy human individuals. CD8 cells regarded as naive lacked CD45RO, were positively chosen for CCR7, and omitted terminally differentiated effector memory CD45RA+ cells. Method: immunoSEQ multiplex PCR; TCRdb's copy keeps in-frame clones and lacks some. The sample has roughly 770,000 clones; 96% are singletons. The sequenced material came from naive CD8+ T cells sorted from blood. The receptors were gathered from a man under 40 in good health.

CDR3 nucleotide sequence: TGCGCCAGCAGCTTGGACATTACGACGGTAGCGGGAGGGATGTCCTCGTACGAGCAGTACTTC. Its protein product is CASSLDITTVAGGMSSYEQYF. V and J are TRBV5-1 and TRBJ2-7; TRBD2 matches 11 bases. The V gene end was trimmed by 0 bases and the J gene end by 4 bases; junction bases not matched to a gene: 21. This CDR3 has 21 amino acids. CDR1 SGHRS and CDR2 YFSETQ come from the germline V gene.

This clone was counted once. V gene TRBV7-9 combines with J gene TRBJ1-5, with TRBD1 as a possible D gene (5 bases). Germline values: CDR1 SEHNR, CDR2 FQNEAQ (reference sequence). Deletions cut 1 base from V and 7 bases from J, with 11 bases between. This CDR3 comprises 14 residues. In DNA form, the CDR3 reads TGTGCCAGCAGCTTAGTAGGGGAGGGACAGCCCCAGCATTTT. It is translated as CASSLVGEGQPQHF.

This sequence joins TRBV6-1 and TRBJ1-2, with D possibly TRBD1 on 5 matching bases. Germline V lookup: CDR1 MNHNS, CDR2 SASEGT. Trimming cost V 8 bases and J 3 bases, with 13 bases left between them. The CDR3 runs to 13 residues. CDR3 coding DNA: TGTGCCAGCCGCAAGTGGGGCGACTATGGCTACACCTTC. As protein: CASRKWGDYGYTF.

The CDR3 reads CASRGGTNPPDNEQFF. CDR3 in DNA: TGTGCCAGCAGAGGAGGAACCAACCCACCTGACAATGAGCAGTTCTTC. This chain connects TRBV13 to TRBJ2-1, with TRBD2 as a possible D gene (5 bases). Germline values: CDR1 PRHDT, CDR2 FYEKMQ (reference sequence). The CDR3 loop spans 16 amino acids. V dropped 6 bases and J dropped 5 bases, with 20 bases sitting between them.

This clone was detected a few times. The chain carries TRBV25-1 and TRBJ1-1; D not certain. The CDR3 covers 14 residues. Looked up from germline, CDR1 is MGHDK and CDR2 is SYGVNS. Trimming pared 4 bases from V and 0 bases from J, leaving 9 bases between. Written as DNA, the CDR3 is TGTGCCAGCAGTGTAGGTCTCATGAACACTGAAGCTTTCTTT. It yields the protein CASSVGLMNTEAFF.

This chain connects TRBV27 to TRBJ2-3, with D hard to call. The V gene's germline CDR1 is MNHEY and CDR2 SMNVEV (reference sequence). This CDR3 has 15 amino acids. V lost 5 bases to trimming and J lost 5 bases, with 17 bases between them. The CDR3 sequence is CASSPGRPPVDTQYF. CDR3 DNA: TGTGCCAGCAGTCCCGGTCGCCCCCCGGTAGATACGCAGTATTTT.

This sequence joins TRBV4-3 and TRBJ2-2; D remains unclear. The CDR3 runs to 17 residues. V lost 0 bases and J 1 base, leaving 12 bases between the germline ends. The germline V gene encodes CDR1 LGHNA and CDR2 YSLEER. The CDR3 region is CASSQDSPFQNTGELFF. CDR3 sequence (DNA): TGCGCCAGCAGCCAAGATTCCCCATTCCAGAACACCGGGGAGCTGTTTTTT.

As DNA, the CDR3 is TGTGCCAGCAGTCGGGGGTACACTGAAGCTTTCTTT. Translation: CASSRGYTEAFF. This chain joins TRBV7-2 and TRBJ1-1; D might be TRBD1 (5 bases). V was clipped by 6 bases and J by 3 bases, with 8 bases between them. Germline CDR1 reads SGHTA; CDR2 reads FQGNSA. This CDR3 comprises 12 residues.

The J gene is TRBJ2-1, the V gene TRBV6-1; D is possibly TRBD1 (6 bases). The length of the CDR3 is 15 residues. V was cut by 4 bases and J by 7 bases, with 17 bases left in between. CDR1 MNHNS and CDR2 SASEGT come from the germline V gene. The CDR3 protein is CASSGTVQRRNEQFF. The CDR3, as DNA: TGTGCCAGCAGTGGGACAGTCCAGCGAAGGAATGAGCAGTTCTTC.

The gene calls are TRBV30 and TRBJ2-2; D remains ambiguous. Germline CDR1 GTSNPN, CDR2 SVGIG (reference sequence). Trimming cost V 0 bases and J 4 bases, with 12 bases left between them. The CDR3 spans 15 residues. CDR3 sequence reads: CAWSVGTTPTGELFF. CDR3 sequence (DNA): TGTGCCTGGAGTGTAGGCACTACCCCCACCGGGGAGCTGTTTTTT.

This chain links TRBV7-3 with TRBJ1-1; D is possibly TRBD1 (5 bases). Germline loops: CDR1 SGHTA, CDR2 FQGTGA. The CDR3 is made up of 11 amino acids. With 11 bases removed from V and 10 bases from J, the gap between germline ends came to 17 bases. CDR3 protein: CASGQGEVAFF. The CDR3 DNA follows: TGTGCCTCCGGGCAGGGCGAAGTAGCTTTCTTT. Full variable domain (rest looked up from reference TRBV7-3 and TRBJ1-1): GAGVSQTPSNKVTEKGKYVELRCDPISGHTALYWYRQSLGQGPEFLIYFQGTGAADDSGLPNDRFFAVRPEGSVSTLKIQRTERGDSAVYLCASGQGEVAFFGQGTRLTVV.

V usage is TRBV4-3 and J usage is TRBJ2-1; D possibly corresponds to TRBD2 (5 bases). V was pared by 0 bases and J by 6 bases, with 12 bases between. The V gene's germline CDR1 is LGHNA and CDR2 YSLEER. The CDR3 sequence is 15 residues long. The CDR3 bases are TGCGCCAGCAGCCAAGAGAGGGCCTTGGTCAATGAGCAGTTCTTC. Protein: CASSQERALVNEQFF.

CDR3 nucleotide sequence: TGTGCCAGCAGTTCCTCTAGCCTACGGGCGGTGGGCAATCAGCCCCAGCATTTT. It encodes CASSSSSLRAVGNQPQHF. This chain links TRBV28 with TRBJ1-5; D gene uncertain. Germline V gene sequence: CDR1 MDHEN, CDR2 SYDVKM. Trimming shortened V by 4 bases and J by 2 bases, and 21 bases separated the two germline ends. This CDR3 has 18 amino acids.

This sequence joins TRBV29-1 and TRBJ2-3; 14 bases align to TRBD2. The CDR3 length is 14 residues. V shed 5 bases and J 3 bases; nucleotides not matched to a gene: 1. Germline loops: CDR1 SQVTM, CDR2 ANQGSEA. The CDR3 nucleotides read TGCAGCGTTCGGACTAGCGGGAGGACAGATACGCAGTATTTT. This encodes CSVRTSGRTDTQYF.

The chain links TRBV10-3 to TRBJ2-7, with 10 bases lining up with TRBD1. Germline trimming cut 10 bases from V and 2 bases from J; bases unmatched to any gene: 5. Looked up from germline, CDR1 is ENHRY and CDR2 is SYGVKD. The CDR3 has 13 residues. CDR3 protein: CATGTGATYEQYF. The CDR3 nucleotides are TGTGCCACGGGGACAGGGGCCACCTACGAGCAGTACTTC.

This chain connects TRBV7-9 to TRBJ2-7, with a tentative D call TRBD1 (6 bases). Trimming took off 5 bases at V and 7 bases at J, with 15 bases between the two ends. Germline V gene data show CDR1 as SEHNR and CDR2 as FQNEAQ (reference sequence). This CDR3 is built from 13 residues. CDR3 nucleotide sequence: TGTGCCAGCAGCACGGACAGATTTTGGGAGCAGTACTTC. This encodes CASSTDRFWEQYF.

The rearrangement uses TRBV21-1 and TRBJ2-5; the D call TRBD1 from the table was never checked on the DNA. TRBV21-1 is a pseudogene locus. This CDR3 has 17 residues. CDR3 amino acids: CASSLRQGRTSKETQYF. DNA for the CDR3: TGTGCCAGCAGCTTGCGACAGGGGAGGACTAGTAAAGAGACCCAGTACTTC.

This sequence joins TRBV14 and TRBJ1-5; D is unresolved. The V end was cut by 5 bases, the J end by 2 bases, with 10 bases between. This CDR3 is 14 amino acids long. Germline CDR1 and CDR2: SGHDN and FVKESK. The CDR3 reads CASSSEGGNQPQHF. The CDR3, as DNA: TGTGCCAGCAGCTCCGAAGGAGGCAATCAGCCCCAGCATTTT.

This sequence joins TRBV14 and TRBJ2-7; D is uncertain. V was shortened by 4 bases and J by 1 base, with 5 bases between the two germline ends. Germline-derived CDR1 and CDR2 are SGHDN and FVKESK. CDR3 length: 12 residues. The CDR3 DNA reads TGTGCCAGCAGCCGTCAGTCCTACGAGCAGTACTTC. It encodes CASSRQSYEQYF.

The chain recombines TRBV10-2 with TRBJ2-2; D is perhaps TRBD1 (6 bases). This CDR3 region has 18 residues. With 3 bases removed from V and 0 bases from J, the gap between germline ends came to 17 bases. CDR1 and CDR2 (germline): WSHSY, SAAADI. CDR3 protein: CASSEAPGQTPNTGELFF. The CDR3 DNA is TGCGCCAGCAGTGAAGCCCCGGGACAAACTCCGAACACCGGGGAGCTGTTTTTT.

On this clone itself: At one end the junction does not follow the germline gene, possibly because of a read error. The genes are TRBV27 and TRBJ2-1, with D tentatively TRBD1 (5 bases). The germline V gene encodes CDR1 MNHEY and CDR2 SMNVEV (reference sequence). CDR3 length equals 15 residues. This CDR3 is CAISPKGPKFNEQFF. The DNA of the CDR3 is TGTGCCATCAGTCCTAAGGGGCCAAAATTCAATGAGCAGTTCTTC.

The chain couples TRBV7-3 to TRBJ2-3, with D possibly being TRBD2 (5 bases). Trimming removed 2 bases at V and 1 base at J, with 13 bases between. The CDR3 is 16 amino acids. Germline lookup yields CDR1 SGHTA and CDR2 FQGTGA. CDR3 sequence: CASSLVGDSGTDTQYF. The CDR3 nucleotides are TGTGCCAGCAGCTTAGTTGGGGATAGCGGCACAGATACGCAGTATTTT.

The chain couples TRBV10-2 to TRBJ1-4, with 10 bases identical to TRBD1. V shed 7 bases, J shed 6 bases, and the junction held 8 bases outside the gene matches. The CDR3 has 15 amino acids. CDR1 WSHSY and CDR2 SAAADI come from the germline V gene. The CDR3 reads CASIGGDRGDEKLFF. The CDR3 nucleotides are TGCGCCAGCATCGGCGGGGACAGGGGTGATGAAAAACTGTTTTTT.

This chain uses TRBV29-1 with TRBJ1-1, with D possibly being TRBD1 (6 bases). The V end was cut by 7 bases, the J end by 4 bases, with 19 bases between. This CDR3 contains 14 residues. The germline gives CDR1 SQVTM, CDR2 ANQGSEA. The CDR3 region is CSAANRETSTEAFF. As DNA, the CDR3 is TGCAGCGCCGCCAACAGGGAAACAAGCACTGAAGCTTTCTTT. The full variable domain, with the rest looked up from reference TRBV29-1 and TRBJ1-1, is SAVISQKPSRDICQRGTSLTIQCQVDSQVTMMFWYRQQPGQSLTLIATANQGSEATYESGFVIDKFPISRPNLTFSTLTVSNMSPEDSSIYLCSAANRETSTEAFFGQGTRLTVV.

This sequence joins TRBV5-1 and TRBJ2-7; TRBD2 matches at 8 bases. V was clipped by 0 bases and J by 1 base; unmatched bases: 3. The CDR3 has 15 residues. The germline V gene has CDR1 SGHRS and CDR2 YFSETQ. CDR3 sequence reads: CASSLELAVSYEQYF. The CDR3 coding sequence is TGCGCCAGCAGCTTGGAACTAGCGGTTTCCTACGAGCAGTACTTC. Looking up the rest from reference TRBV5-1 and TRBJ2-7 gives the full variable domain: KAGVTQTPRYLIKTRGQQVTLSCSPISGHRSVSWYQQTPGQGLQFLFEYFSETQRNKGNFPGRFSGRQFSNSRSEMNVSTLELGDSALYLCASSLELAVSYEQYFGPGTRLTVT.

The chain recombines TRBV10-3 with TRBJ1-2; D is possibly TRBD1 (6 bases). V was trimmed by 1 base and J by 4 bases, leaving 10 bases between them. The CDR3 sequence is 14 residues long. In germline, CDR1 is ENHRY, CDR2 SYGVKD. The CDR3 protein is CAISELGQIYGYTF. The CDR3 region has the DNA TGTGCCATCAGTGAGTTGGGACAAATCTATGGCTACACCTTC.

The chain uses TRBV7-9 and TRBJ2-7, with D possibly being TRBD1 (6 bases). There are 15 residues in the CDR3. Per the germline V gene, CDR1 is SEHNR and CDR2 is FQNEAQ (reference sequence). V was clipped by 6 bases and J by 3 bases, with 18 bases between them. CDR3 amino acids: CASSPSGTYHYEQYF. CDR3 coding DNA: TGTGCCAGCAGTCCCTCCGGGACATATCACTACGAGCAGTACTTC.

This clone was found once. In the same sample, other DNA sequences code for this CDR3. This rearrangement joins TRBV27 to TRBJ2-1; D possibly corresponds to TRBD1 (6 bases). Looked up from germline, CDR1 is MNHEY and CDR2 is SMNVEV (reference sequence). This CDR3 comprises 12 residues. V gave up 4 bases and J gave up 10 bases, with 11 bases separating them. The CDR3 loop reads CASSSPRGEQFF. CDR3 nucleotides: TGTGCCAGCAGTTCGCCAAGGGGGGAGCAGTTCTTC.

The chain joins TRBV7-3 to TRBJ2-1; 7 positions match TRBD2. This CDR3 spans 15 amino acids. Germline values: CDR1 SGHTA, CDR2 FQGTGA. Trimming took 5 bases from V and 5 from J; bases not matched to a gene: 9. The CDR3 loop reads CASSTLGLLNNEQFF. The CDR3 coding sequence is TGTGCCAGCAGCACCCTGGGACTACTAAACAATGAGCAGTTCTTC.

V gene TRBV5-1 combines with J gene TRBJ2-1; a weak D match, TRBD2 (6 bases). There are 15 residues in the CDR3. Between the trimmed V and J ends, which lost 3 bases and 8 bases, there was a span of 18 bases. CDR1 and CDR2 (germline): SGHRS, YFSETQ. The CDR3 reads CASSSLGRGGDEQFF. The CDR3 DNA is TGCGCCAGCAGCTCCCTAGGGAGAGGAGGGGATGAGCAGTTCTTC. Filled out from reference TRBV5-1 and TRBJ2-1, the complete variable domain reads KAGVTQTPRYLIKTRGQQVTLSCSPISGHRSVSWYQQTPGQGLQFLFEYFSETQRNKGNFPGRFSGRQFSNSRSEMNVSTLELGDSALYLCASSSLGRGGDEQFFGPGTRLTVL.